This TCR beta chain was sequenced during a study of tumor and adjacent non-tumor tissue in lung cancer. After removal of 2 bases from V and 9 bases from J, the junction contained 14 bases not matched to a gene. This CDR3 has 17 amino acids. Germline values: CDR1 SGHAT, CDR2 FQNNGV. RNA was extracted from bulk tissue without any cell sorting. Newly diagnosed lung cancer patients had thoracic surgery in China, August–November 2014, without prior chemotherapy. TCRbeta libraries were built with three rounds of nested PCR, modified from ARM-PCR. Using its own MiXCR run on the multiplex PCR reads, TCRdb lists one record per CDR3 protein. The table has about 200,000 distinct CDR3 sequences, around 70% seen once. This clonotype was seen just once.

This TCR derives from a man in his sixties with non-small cell lung cancer. The specimen sequenced was lung tumor tissue. The rearrangement uses TRBV11-2 and TRBJ2-2, with TRBD1 identical over 8 bases. CDR3 sequence reads: CASSLIGRAGGPWELFF. CDR3 nucleotides: TGTGCCAGCAGCTTAATTGGTCGGGCAGGGGGCCCCTGGGAGCTGTTTTTT.